This TCR beta chain was recovered during a study of identical twins. One entry per CDR3 protein results from TCRdb running MiXCR on the 5' RACE reads. The table includes over 600,000 distinct CDR3 sequences, 21% detected once. Many counts were recorded for this clonotype. CDR1 is SGHTA, CDR2 FQGNSA, per germline. The germline V and J ends were trimmed by 3 bases and 0 bases, with 9 bases remaining between them. This CDR3 spans 14 amino acids. The data were also submitted as part of a second study, on T cells expressing NK-cell markers.

The sample was PBMCs. The gene calls are TRBV7-2 and TRBJ2-7; tentative D call: TRBD2 (6 bases). This TCR derives from a woman under 30 in good health. DNA of the CDR3: TGTGCCAGCAGCTTTGCGGGGCTCTCCTACGAGCAGTACTTC. Translation: CASSFAGLSYEQYF. Full variable domain (missing parts from reference TRBV7-2 and TRBJ2-7): GAGVSQSPSNKVTEKGKDVELRCDPISGHTALYWYRQSLGQGLEFLIYFQGNSAPDKSGLPSDRFSAERTGGSVSTLTIQRTQQEDSAVYLCASSFAGLSYEQYFGPGTRLTVT.